Shown below are 28 T cell receptor beta chains from a single sample sequenced in a study of tissue T cells after allogeneic stem cell transplantation (dated by TCRdb to 2022 to 2024). The method behind the library was the immunoSEQ multiplex PCR assay. Drawn from immuneACCESS, this table holds only the in-frame rearrangements with V and J called that TCRdb kept. Clones are partly lost; checked studies trace under half to an unresolved V gene and leave the rest unexplained. This sample holds more than 7,000 clones; approximately 50% were observed only once. The ten largest clones represent approximately 8.4% of the sample. The sample's time point label, decoded: mouse harvest day 7 after allogeneic transplant. Mouse grafts consisting of 10^7 T-cell-depleted bone marrow cells combined with 10^6 splenic CD5+ T cells were administered by tail vein injection. The sample taken for sequencing was gut tissue. These receptors all stem from a female BALB/c mouse given C57BL/6 T cells with graft-versus-host disease after an allogeneic hematopoietic cell transplant.

On this clone itself: Genes here carry mouse names. Read data end 1 residue before the CDR3 end; the end is taken from the germline J gene. The rearrangement uses TRBV12-2 and TRBJ2-5; perhaps TRBD1 as D (7 bases). The germline V and J ends were trimmed by 0 bases and 5 bases, with 14 bases remaining between them. This CDR3 spans 15 amino acids. Per the germline V gene, CDR1 is SGHLS and CDR2 is HYDKME. Here the CDR3 reads CASSLEGAQGDTQYF. The covered CDR3 bases are TGTGCCAGCTCTCTCGAGGGGGCGCAAGGAGACACCCAGTAC.

By share, this clone ranks as medium-sized (0.01 to 0.1%). The listed genes are named as in mouse. Read sequence stops 1 residue before the CDR3 end, and the germline J gene provides the missing end. The rearrangement uses TRBV3 and TRBJ2-5; 10 bases fit TRBD2. V lost 5 bases, J lost 4 bases, and 3 bases stayed unmatched. From germline, CDR1 is SNHLY and CDR2 FYNGKV (reference sequence). CDR3 length: 14 amino acids. The covered CDR3 bases are TGTGCCAGCAGCCGCTGGGGGGGCGAAGACACCCAGTAC. Protein product: CASSRWGGEDTQY. The full CDR3 sequence reads CASSRWGGEDTQYF.

Of note for this clone: The germline and genes are mouse ones. Incomplete CDR3 DNA: TGTGGTGCTAGGTGGGACAGTTCTGGAAATACGCTCTAT. Protein product: CGARWDSSGNTLY. The entire CDR3 protein reads CGARWDSSGNTLYF. This chain joins TRBV20 and TRBJ1-3, with 7 bases fitting TRBD1. The CDR3 end is not reached by the read, which stops 1 residue before it; the germline J gene fills it in. The CDR3 is made up of 14 amino acids. The V gene end was trimmed by 2 bases and the J gene end by 0 bases; junction bases not matched to a gene: 1. The germline V gene has CDR1 GFQATS and CDR2 STVNSAI. Full variable domain (rest looked up from reference TRBV20 and TRBJ1-3): GALVYQYPRRTICKSGTSMRMECQAVGFQATSVAWYRQSPQKTFELIALSTVNSAIKYEQNFTQEKFPISHPNLSFSSMTVLNAYLEDRGLYLCGARWDSSGNTLYFGEGSRLIVV.

A note on this clone: The genes are named according to mouse. The missing CDR3 end, 1 residue past where the read stops, is filled in from the germline J gene. This chain joins TRBV26 and TRBJ2-4; 8 bases are shared with TRBD2. The CDR3 has 15 amino acids. V lost 0 bases, J lost 1 base, and 0 bases stayed unmatched. Germline lookup yields CDR1 KGHPV and CDR2 FQNQEV (reference sequence). The CDR3 bases that were read are TGTGCCAGCAGTCTGTCGACTGGGGGTCAAAACACCTTGTAC. Encoded protein: CASSLSTGGQNTLY. The whole CDR3 sequence reads CASSLSTGGQNTLYF.

Of note for this clone: Germline and genes: mouse. The read ends 1 residue before the CDR3 terminus; that terminus is restored from the germline J gene. The chain joins TRBV23 to TRBJ2-7; TRBD1, as called in the table, went unchecked against the DNA. The CDR3 loop spans 14 amino acids. Germline V gene lookup returns CDR1 KGHTA and CDR2 FQNQQP. The CDR3 here is CSSSQQGDSYEQYF. Incomplete CDR3 DNA: TGCTCCAGCAGTCAACAGGGGGACTCCTATGAACAGTAC.

With respect to this clone: The germline and genes are mouse ones. The read ends 1 residue shy of where the CDR3 ends; the end is completed using the germline J gene. The genes are TRBV26 and TRBJ1-4; D is uncertain. V dropped 0 bases and J dropped 0 bases, with 5 bases sitting between them. The germline gives CDR1 KGHPV, CDR2 FQNQEV (reference sequence). The CDR3 is 15 residues long. CDR3 in amino acids: CASSLSQFSNERLFF. Incomplete CDR3 DNA: TGTGCCAGCAGTCTGTCACAATTTTCCAACGAAAGATTATTT. The full variable domain, with the rest looked up from reference TRBV26 and TRBJ1-4, is NSKVIQTPRYLVKGQGQKAKMRCIPEKGHPVVFWYQQNKNNEFKFLINFQNQEVLQQIDMTEKRFSAECPSNSPCSLEIQSSEAGDSALYLCASSLSQFSNERLFFGHGTKLSVL.

By share of the sample, this clone is large. Gene names refer to mouse genes. From the germline J gene comes the end of the CDR3, since the read stops 1 residue before it. V is TRBV26 and J is TRBJ1-2; 7 bases align to TRBD1. The CDR3 loop spans 12 amino acids. The V gene's germline CDR1 is KGHPV and CDR2 FQNQEV (reference sequence). V was pared by 7 bases and J by 2 bases, with 1 base of the junction left unmatched. The CDR3 here is CASIRGNSDYTF. The sequenced part of the CDR3 DNA is TGTGCCAGCATCAGGGGGAACTCCGACTACACC. Combining the CDR3 with reference TRBV26 and TRBJ1-2 gives the whole variable domain NSKVIQTPRYLVKGQGQKAKMRCIPEKGHPVVFWYQQNKNNEFKFLINFQNQEVLQQIDMTEKRFSAECPSNSPCSLEIQSSEAGDSALYLCASIRGNSDYTFGSGTRLLVI.

This clone appeared a single time. Gene labels here are mouse ones. The CDR3 end lies 1 residue beyond the end of the read and is filled in from the germline J gene. V gene TRBV3 combines with J gene TRBJ2-4, with 12 bases that match TRBD2. V gave up 4 bases and J gave up 1 base; unmatched junction bases: 0. This CDR3 region has 15 residues. Germline loops: CDR1 SNHLY, CDR2 FYNGKV (reference sequence). The CDR3 DNA, read in part, is TGTGCCAGCAGCTGGGACTGGGGGGGTCAAAACACCTTGTAC. It specifies CASSWDWGGQNTLY. The CDR3 in full is CASSWDWGGQNTLYF. The full variable domain, completed using reference TRBV3 and TRBJ2-4, is GPKVLQIPSHQIIDMGQMVTLNCDPVSNHLYFYWYKQILGQQMEFLVNFYNGKVMEKSKLFKDQFSVERPDGSYFTLKIQPTALEDSAVYFCASSWDWGGQNTLYFGAGTRLSVL.

Note on this clone: Gene names and germline match the mouse. CDR3 DNA, as far as it was read: TGTGCCAGCGGGGACAAATCCAACGAAAGATTATTT. This translates into CASGDKSNERLF. The full CDR3 reads CASGDKSNERLFF. The chain uses TRBV26 and TRBJ1-4; a weak D match, TRBD1 (6 bases). The sequenced fragment ends 1 residue before the CDR3 boundary, so the rest is inferred from the germline J gene. Between the trimmed V and J ends, which lost 8 bases and 2 bases, there was a span of 9 bases. Germline values: CDR1 KGHPV, CDR2 FQNQEV (reference sequence). This CDR3 spans 13 amino acids.

This clone is judged large. Mouse gene names and germline throughout. From the germline J gene comes the end of the CDR3, since the read stops 1 residue before it. The V and J genes are TRBV12-1 and TRBJ2-3; 10 bases map to TRBD2. V lost 1 base and J lost 4; bases outside the gene matches: 7. Per germline, CDR1 SGHSN and CDR2 HYEKVE. This CDR3 is 16 amino acids long. CDR3 bases read: TGTGCCAGCTCTCTACCCTGGGGGGGCGCAACAGAAACGCTGTAT. Protein sequence: CASSLPWGGATETLY. The whole CDR3 region reads CASSLPWGGATETLYF.

This clone occurred a few times. Gene names follow the mouse nomenclature. The sequence runs out 1 residue before the end of the CDR3; the remainder is reconstructed from the germline J gene. The chain joins TRBV26 to TRBJ2-7; D is perhaps TRBD1 (6 bases). The CDR3 is made up of 13 amino acids. Trimming took off 2 bases at V and 3 bases at J, with 8 bases between the two ends. The germline V gene has CDR1 KGHPV and CDR2 FQNQEV (reference sequence). The CDR3 loop is CASSLGTFYEQYF. CDR3 bases read: TGTGCCAGCAGTCTGGGGACATTCTATGAACAGTAC.

About this clone: Mouse germline and gene names are used. CDR3 region: CASSPTYTGQLYF. CDR3 bases read: TGTGCCAGCAGTCCGACATACACCGGGCAGCTCTAC. V and J are TRBV26 and TRBJ2-2, with D unresolved. The CDR3 is cut off 1 residue early in the read; its end comes from the germline J gene. V lost 4 bases and J lost 3, with 6 bases in between. From germline, CDR1 is KGHPV and CDR2 FQNQEV (reference sequence). The CDR3 totals 13 residues.

By sample fraction, this clone is medium-sized. Gene names follow the mouse nomenclature. From the germline J gene comes the end of the CDR3, since the read stops 1 residue before it. The chain recombines TRBV13-1 with TRBJ2-4, with D unresolved. This CDR3 region has 14 residues. CDR1 is NSHNY, CDR2 SYGAGN, per germline. V lost 4 bases, J lost 1 base, and 10 bases lay in between. This CDR3 is CASSLEAGQNTLYF. The sequenced CDR3 bases are TGTGCCAGCAGTCTTGAGGCCGGTCAAAACACCTTGTAC.

Worth noting for this clone: Mouse names are used for the genes. From the germline J gene comes the end of the CDR3, since the read stops 1 residue before it. V is TRBV20 and J is TRBJ2-7; 9 bases match TRBD1. The V segment lost 6 bases and the J segment 6 bases; nucleotides outside the gene matches: 9. CDR1 and CDR2 from the germline V gene are GFQATS and STVNSAI. CDR3 size: 13 residues. This CDR3 reads CGARSRDRAEQYF. The sequenced CDR3 bases are TGTGGTGCCCGCTCCCGGGACAGGGCTGAACAGTAC. The whole variable domain, filled in from reference TRBV20 and TRBJ2-7, reads GALVYQYPRRTICKSGTSMRMECQAVGFQATSVAWYRQSPQKTFELIALSTVNSAIKYEQNFTQEKFPISHPNLSFSSMTVLNAYLEDRGLYLCGARSRDRAEQYFGPGTRLTVL.

This clone was counted between two and nine times. Genes and germline come from the mouse. The sequence runs out 1 residue before the end of the CDR3; the remainder is reconstructed from the germline J gene. The rearrangement uses TRBV26 and TRBJ1-6, with 7 bases identical to TRBD1. Being an ORF, TRBJ1-6 has a function that is uncertain. Germline values: CDR1 KGHPV, CDR2 FQNQEV (reference sequence). The CDR3 loop spans 15 amino acids. V dropped 2 bases and J dropped 4; count of bases not matched to a gene: 2. The sequenced part of the CDR3 DNA is TGTGCCAGCAGTCTGACAGGGGATTATAATTCGCCCCTCTAC. As protein: CASSLTGDYNSPLY. The CDR3 reads in full as CASSLTGDYNSPLYF.

Notes on this clone: Genes and germline are mouse. Read coverage stops 1 residue before the CDR3 terminus; the germline J gene supplies the remainder. The chain links TRBV26 to TRBJ2-5, with a possible D match to TRBD1 (6 bases). The CDR3 contains 13 residues. CDR1 and CDR2 from the germline V gene are KGHPV and FQNQEV (reference sequence). Trimming took off 6 bases at V and 2 bases at J, with 9 bases between the two ends. Partial CDR3 DNA: TGTGCCAGCAGCAGGGGATTCCAAGACACCCAGTAC. Protein product: CASSRGFQDTQY. The whole CDR3 reads CASSRGFQDTQYF.

Notes on this clone: Mouse gene names and germline throughout. The CDR3 sequence: CASSLVVEAEQFF. Incomplete CDR3 DNA: TGTGCAAGCAGCTTAGTTGTAGAGGCTGAGCAGTTC. The V call is TRBV16, the J call TRBJ2-1, with D unclear. The read falls 1 residue short of the CDR3 end, and the missing part is taken from the germline J gene. The CDR3 covers 13 residues. The V gene's germline CDR1 is SGHSA and CDR2 FRNQAP. Trimming pared 1 base from V and 7 bases from J, leaving 8 bases between.

This clone was seen a handful of times. Gene names and germline match the mouse. The CDR3 end is not reached by the read, which stops 1 residue before it; the germline J gene fills it in. This sequence joins TRBV19 and TRBJ1-2; D not certain. V gave up 4 bases and J gave up 3 bases, with 10 bases separating them. Germline-derived CDR1 and CDR2 are FNHDT and SITEND (reference sequence). The CDR3 sequence is 13 residues long. The CDR3: CASSPGQDSDYTF. The CDR3 bases that were read are TGTGCCAGCAGTCCCGGGCAGGACTCCGACTACACC.

Notes on this clone: Genes here carry mouse names. The read terminates 1 residue before the CDR3 end, so the remaining end is supplied by the germline J gene. The V and J genes are TRBV24 and TRBJ2-1; D might be TRBD2 (5 bases). CDR3 length: 15 residues. Germline V gives CDR1 KGHTA, CDR2 FRNEEI. Trimming stripped 0 bases from V and 0 bases from J, with 6 bases between. Here the CDR3 reads CASSLYGVNYAEQFF. The part of the CDR3 DNA that was read is TGTGCCAGCAGTCTGTATGGGGTTAACTATGCTGAGCAGTTC.

Comment on this clone: Gene names refer to mouse genes. The CDR3 end lies 1 residue beyond the end of the read and is filled in from the germline J gene. V gene TRBV26 combines with J gene TRBJ2-3; 7 bases fit TRBD1. CDR3 length: 13 residues. The V gene's germline CDR1 is KGHPV and CDR2 FQNQEV (reference sequence). J was trimmed by 0 bases and V by 7 bases; bases with no gene match: 1. This CDR3 is CASKQGSAETLYF. Incomplete CDR3 DNA: TGTGCCAGCAAACAGGGGAGTGCAGAAACGCTGTAT.

Only a few counts were recorded for this clone. Here the gene names and germline are mouse. The read stops 1 residue short of the end of the CDR3; the missing end is completed from the germline J gene. The chain has TRBV3 and TRBJ1-4; weak D call: TRBD1 (6 bases). Germline V gives CDR1 SNHLY, CDR2 FYNGKV (reference sequence). Deletions cut 6 bases from V and 3 bases from J, with 8 bases between. This CDR3 comprises 13 residues. The CDR3 sequence is CASRTGANERLFF. CDR3 bases read: TGTGCCAGCAGGACAGGAGCCAACGAAAGATTATTT.

About this clone: The genes and germline here are from mouse. The sequenced fragment ends 1 residue before the CDR3 boundary, so the rest is inferred from the germline J gene. The chain carries TRBV15 and TRBJ2-7; D remains ambiguous. CDR3 length: 12 residues. The V gene lost 2 bases and the J gene lost 4 bases, with 6 bases spanning the gap. Germline CDR1 reads SGHND; CDR2 reads FRSKSL. Partial CDR3 DNA: TGTGCCAGCAGTTTAAAGCCTTATGAACAGTAC. Amino acid sequence: CASSLKPYEQY. In full, the CDR3 reads CASSLKPYEQYF. The variable domain in full, completed from reference TRBV15 and TRBJ2-7, reads DAGVTQTPRHEVAEKGQTIILKCEPVSGHNDLFWYRQTKIQGLELLSYFRSKSLMEDGGAFKDRFKAEMLNSSFSTLKIQPTEPKDSAVYLCASSLKPYEQYFGPGTRLTVL.

In its sample, this clone was seen a few times. All gene names here are mouse names. Sequencing ends 1 residue short of the CDR3 end; the germline J gene provides the rest. The chain is built from TRBV16 and TRBJ1-4; D remains ambiguous. Per germline, CDR1 SGHSA and CDR2 FRNQAP. V shed 5 bases and J shed 5 bases, with 6 bases lying between them. The CDR3 loop spans 12 amino acids. The CDR3 loop is CASSRTNERLFF. The CDR3 DNA, read in part, is TGTGCAAGCAGCCGGACTAACGAAAGATTATTT.

Comment on this clone: The germline and genes are mouse ones. The read stops 1 residue short of the end of the CDR3; the missing end is completed from the germline J gene. The genes are TRBV1 and TRBJ1-1; D is perhaps TRBD1 (6 bases). Germline CDR1 reads NSQYPW; CDR2 reads LRSPGD (reference sequence). V lost 3 bases and J 0 bases, leaving 11 bases between the germline ends. CDR3 length equals 15 residues. The CDR3 here is CTCSARDKSNTEVFF. CDR3 DNA (partial): TGCACCTGCAGTGCCCGGGACAAATCAAACACAGAAGTCTTC. Full variable domain (missing parts from reference TRBV1 and TRBJ1-1): VTLLEQNPRWRLVPRGQAVNLRCILKNSQYPWMSWYQQDLQKQLQWLFTLRSPGDKEVKSLPGADYLATRVTDTELRLQVANMSQGRTLYCTCSARDKSNTEVFFGKGTRLTVV.

As for this clone: The gene names here belong to mouse. The read finishes 1 residue shy of the CDR3 end, and the germline J gene is used to complete it. This chain joins TRBV26 and TRBJ1-4; D might be TRBD1 (5 bases). V lost 5 bases and J lost 0, with 7 bases in between. The CDR3 extends over 14 amino acids. Germline V gene lookup returns CDR1 KGHPV and CDR2 FQNQEV (reference sequence). CDR3 sequence: CASSRQISNERLFF. The covered CDR3 bases are TGTGCCAGCAGTAGACAGATTTCCAACGAAAGATTATTT.

As concerns this clone: Gene and germline names: mouse. Sequencing ends 1 residue short of the CDR3 end; the germline J gene provides the rest. The chain recombines TRBV15 with TRBJ2-3, with D possibly being TRBD2 (5 bases). The CDR3 covers 12 residues. V was pared by 9 bases and J by 2 bases, with 9 bases between. Germline V lookup: CDR1 SGHND, CDR2 FRSKSL. The CDR3: CASGDFAETLYF. The sequenced CDR3 bases are TGTGCCAGTGGGGATTTTGCAGAAACGCTGTAT.

In its sample, this clone was seen a few times. Each gene name is a mouse one. The read ends 1 residue before the CDR3 terminus; that terminus is restored from the germline J gene. This rearrangement joins TRBV26 to TRBJ2-1; a weak D match, TRBD2 (5 bases). Germline V CDR1 and CDR2: KGHPV, FQNQEV (reference sequence). V was clipped by 2 bases and J by 1 base, with 9 bases between them. CDR3 length equals 15 residues. CDR3 bases read: TGTGCCAGCAGTCTGAGCTGGGAGAACTATGCTGAGCAGTTC. Residues: CASSLSWENYAEQF. The full CDR3 protein is CASSLSWENYAEQFF.

With regard to this clone: Genes here carry mouse names. The read is 1 residue too short to cover the CDR3 end, so that end is filled in from the germline J gene. The chain uses TRBV26 and TRBJ2-4, with unresolved D. The V end lost 4 bases, the J end lost 0 bases, and 8 bases lay between the germline ends. The CDR3 has 14 amino acids. Looked up from germline, CDR1 is KGHPV and CDR2 is FQNQEV (reference sequence). Partial CDR3 DNA: TGTGCCAGCAGTCCGACACCTAGTCAAAACACCTTGTAC. Translation gives CASSPTPSQNTLY. The complete CDR3 protein is CASSPTPSQNTLYF.